The 3 T cell receptor beta chains in this list originate from one sample, sequenced in a study of shared clonotypes between healthy human individuals. Sequenced by immunoSEQ multiplex PCR; TCRdb stores in-frame clones only, minus some. The sample contains hundreds of thousands of clones, about 78% of which appear only once. The material sequenced was memory CD4+ T cells sorted from blood. Subset in this sample: CD45RA-negative fraction. These TCRs come from a woman aged 25 to 45 in good health.

The rearrangement uses TRBV6-1 and TRBJ1-2, with a weak D call TRBD1 (6 bases). CDR1 is MNHNS and CDR2 is SASEGT in the germline V gene. The length of the CDR3 is 14 residues. V was trimmed by 7 bases and J by 2 bases, leaving 14 bases between them. DNA for the CDR3: TGTGCCAGCACCCTAGGACAGACGAACTATGGCTACACCTTC. Protein sequence: CASTLGQTNYGYTF.

The rearrangement links TRBV29-1 to TRBJ2-1; 8 bases are a match to TRBD2. Germline V CDR1 and CDR2: SQVTM, ANQGSEA. The CDR3 loop spans 14 amino acids. Unmatched junction bases numbered 9, after V lost 5 bases and J lost 6 bases. Written as DNA, the CDR3 is TGCAGCGTTCAGGGGACTAGGGTTCGCAATGAGCAGTTCTTC. This translates into CSVQGTRVRNEQFF.

The chain is built from TRBV2 and TRBJ1-2; the D gene is possibly TRBD1 (6 bases). V was clipped by 0 bases and J by 7 bases, with 15 bases between them. This CDR3 is built from 15 residues. Germline loops: CDR1 SNHLY, CDR2 FYNNEI. CDR3 nucleotide sequence: TGTGCCAGCAGTGAAGCGCTCGCAGGGGTGGCTGGCTACACCTTC. Protein product: CASSEALAGVAGYTF.